These 10 T cell receptor beta chains were all obtained from the same sample, sequenced in a study of blood T cell repertoires in COVID-19. The assay was immunoSEQ multiplex PCR, and TCRdb's table has in-frame clones only and misses some. Of roughly 65,000 clones listed, roughly 81% are singletons. Material: peripheral blood. Source of these receptors: a man older than 75 with acute or convalescent COVID-19.

This chain's CDR3 is CASSDRIQETQYF. CDR3 nucleotide sequence: TGTGCCAGCAGTGACAGGATACAAGAGACCCAGTACTTC. The chain uses TRBV5-6 and TRBJ2-5; tentatively, D is TRBD1 (6 bases). The CDR3 spans 13 residues. In germline, CDR1 is SGHDT, CDR2 YYEEEE. V was pared by 5 bases and J by 2 bases, with 10 bases between. Together with reference TRBV5-6 and TRBJ2-5, the CDR3 gives the full variable domain: DAGVTQSPTHLIKTRGQQVTLRCSPKSGHDTVSWYQQALGQGPQFIFQYYEEEERQRGNFPDRFSGHQFPNYSSELNVNALLLGDSALYLCASSDRIQETQYFGPGTRLLVL.

This clone was detected ten times or more. The gene calls are TRBV19 and TRBJ1-5; maybe TRBD1 (5 bases). V lost 10 bases and J 4 bases, leaving 14 bases between the germline ends. The CDR3 runs to 13 residues. The germline CDR1 and CDR2 sequences are LNHDA and SQIVND (reference sequence). The CDR3 bases are TGTGCCACGATGGACAACTGGAATCAGCCCCAGCATTTT. The encoded protein is CATMDNWNQPQHF.

The chain uses TRBV2 and TRBJ2-1; TRBD1 agrees at 10 bases. The CDR3 is 15 residues long. Germline V lookup: CDR1 SNHLY, CDR2 FYNNEI. V gave up 6 bases and J gave up 3 bases; unmatched junction bases: 5. CDR3 protein: CASSPGQGFYNEQFF. Written as DNA, the CDR3 is TGTGCCAGCAGCCCGGGACAGGGGTTCTACAATGAGCAGTTCTTC.

The chain has TRBV7-2 and TRBJ2-7, with TRBD2 identical over 12 bases. V gave up 5 bases and J gave up 2 bases; unmatched junction bases: 10. CDR3 length: 17 amino acids. CDR1 is SGHTA, CDR2 FQGNSA, per germline. CDR3 sequence reads: CASSPASGRVSAYEQYF. The CDR3 DNA follows: TGTGCCAGCAGCCCAGCTAGCGGGAGGGTATCAGCCTACGAGCAGTACTTC.

The chain employs TRBV4-3 and TRBJ1-2; D is perhaps TRBD1 (5 bases). This CDR3 spans 15 amino acids. Germline V lookup: CDR1 LGHNA, CDR2 YSLEER. Trimming took 1 base from V and 8 from J, leaving 17 bases between them. CDR3 protein: CASSQGFPTQGGYTF. In DNA form, the CDR3 reads TGCGCCAGCAGCCAAGGTTTTCCGACCCAGGGAGGCTACACCTTC.

V usage is TRBV18 and J usage is TRBJ2-7, with D uncertain. The ends were cut back, 6 bases at V and 3 bases at J, with 9 bases in the middle. CDR1 and CDR2 from the germline V gene are KGHSH and LQKENI. The CDR3 length is 12 residues. The CDR3 loop is CASSPGRYEQYF. CDR3 DNA: TGTGCCAGCTCCCCTGGGCGCTACGAGCAGTACTTC.

This clone was counted a few times. Written as DNA, the CDR3 is TGTGCCAGCAGTTACTCGCCCAGGGGACCTGAAGCTTTCTTT. Translated, it gives CASSYSPRGPEAFF. The chain uses TRBV6-2 or TRBV6-3 and TRBJ1-1; D is perhaps TRBD1 (6 bases). Trimming took off 0 bases at V and 6 bases at J, with 11 bases between the two ends. CDR1 is MNHEY, CDR2 SVGEGT, per germline. CDR3 length: 14 residues.

The rearrangement uses TRBV28 and TRBJ1-1; TRBD1 matches at 7 bases. CDR3 size: 12 residues. J was trimmed by 7 bases and V by 6 bases; bases with no gene match: 5. Germline lookup yields CDR1 MDHEN and CDR2 SYDVKM. The CDR3 DNA reads as TGTGCCAGCAGACCCCGGGACAGTGAAGCTTTCTTT. It codes for CASRPRDSEAFF.

The sample holds a few counts of this clone. V is TRBV29-1 and J is TRBJ2-1, with D possibly matching TRBD1 (6 bases). Trimming removed 7 bases at V and 5 bases at J, with 12 bases between. In germline, CDR1 is SQVTM, CDR2 ANQGSEA. This CDR3 has 12 residues. CDR3 sequence (DNA): TGCAGCGCGTACAGGGAACACAATGAGCAGTTCTTC. Its protein is CSAYREHNEQFF.

This clone appeared a single time. V usage is TRBV28 and J usage is TRBJ2-3; 9 nucleotides match TRBD2. Germline values: CDR1 MDHEN, CDR2 SYDVKM. This CDR3 has 15 residues. V lost 4 bases to trimming and J lost 5 bases; unmatched junction nucleotides: 7. The CDR3 coding sequence is TGTGCCAGCAGTTGGCTAGCGGGATTAGTAGATACGCAGTATTTT. The encoded protein is CASSWLAGLVDTQYF.